Each of the 31 T cell receptor beta chains below was sequenced from the same sample in a study of OX40 agonist ivuxolimab in advanced cancers. Profiling relied on immunoSEQ multiplex PCR, and the TCRdb table lists in-frame clones only, not all of them. The sample records about 70,000 clones, around 85% being singletons. The sample consisted of CD4+ or CD8+ T cells sorted from blood, taken in a trial of the OX40 agonist ivuxolimab. The source of these receptors is an adult with an advanced solid tumor such as melanoma, head and neck, liver or kidney cancer.

V gene TRBV28 combines with J gene TRBJ1-1; D unresolved. Germline loops: CDR1 MDHEN, CDR2 SYDVKM. Trimming left V 5 bases short and J 1 base short, with 11 bases between. This CDR3 is 14 amino acids long. The CDR3 bases are TGTGCCAGCAGTCGGACGATACGGAACACTGAAGCTTTCTTT. Its protein is CASSRTIRNTEAFF.

Here the CDR3 reads CASSLDRSLALNEQFF. CDR3 sequence (DNA): TGCGCCAGCAGCCTGGATAGGAGTCTGGCCCTGAATGAGCAGTTCTTC. The V and J genes are TRBV4-3 and TRBJ2-1, with unresolved D. From germline, CDR1 is LGHNA and CDR2 YSLEER. The CDR3 is made up of 16 amino acids. The germline V and J ends were trimmed by 4 bases and 7 bases, with 20 bases remaining between them.

The chain couples TRBV7-8 to TRBJ1-6; D gene ambiguous. Germline V gene lookup returns CDR1 SGHVS and CDR2 FQNEAQ. This CDR3 spans 14 amino acids. V lost 8 bases, J lost 5 bases, and 13 bases lay in between. The CDR3 sequence is CASRRELNNSPLHF. The CDR3 coding sequence is TGTGCCAGCCGCCGGGAGTTGAATAATTCACCCCTCCACTTT. Based on the CDR3 plus reference TRBV7-8 and TRBJ1-6, the full variable domain is GAGVSQSPRYKVAKRGQDVALRCDPISGHVSLFWYQQALGQGPEFLTYFQNEAQLDKSGLPSDRFFAERPEGSVSTLKIQRTQQEDSAVYLCASRRELNNSPLHFGNGTRLTVT.

The CDR3 nucleotides are TGTGCCAGCAGCAACCCAGGGAGGCCCTTAGATACGCAGTATTTT. Its protein product is CASSNPGRPLDTQYF. The chain joins TRBV7-9 to TRBJ2-3; a possible D gene is TRBD2 (6 bases). Germline V gene lookup returns CDR1 SEHNR and CDR2 FQNEAQ (reference sequence). The length of the CDR3 is 15 residues. V was pared by 5 bases and J by 5 bases, with 17 bases between.

This clone was found a few times. The chain combines TRBV5-1 with TRBJ1-6; 12 bases line up with TRBD1. This CDR3 has 19 residues. With 4 bases clipped from V and 1 base from J, the junction kept 9 bases outside the gene matches. From germline, CDR1 is SGHRS and CDR2 YFSETQ. DNA of the CDR3: TGCGCCAGCAGCGTATCGGGACAGGGGGCTGGTTCCTATAATTCACCCCTCCACTTT. It specifies CASSVSGQGAGSYNSPLHF.

This clone was seen a handful of times. This chain joins TRBV19 and TRBJ2-7; 10 positions match TRBD1. V trimming: 3 bases; J trimming: 3 bases; junction bases outside the gene matches: 8. Germline CDR1 reads LNHDA; CDR2 reads SQIVND (reference sequence). This CDR3 region has 16 residues. CDR3 sequence reads: CASSMSGTGADYEQYF. The CDR3 DNA reads as TGTGCCAGTAGTATGAGCGGGACAGGGGCGGACTACGAGCAGTACTTC.

The chain couples TRBV10-3 to TRBJ1-6; possibly TRBD1 for D (5 bases). With 5 bases removed from V and 7 bases from J, the gap between germline ends came to 12 bases. Germline V gives CDR1 ENHRY, CDR2 SYGVKD. This CDR3 region has 14 residues. In DNA form, the CDR3 reads TGTGCCATCAGTCTGACAGACTCCAATTCACCCCTCCACTTT. Protein: CAISLTDSNSPLHF.

CDR3 nucleotide sequence: TGTGCCAGCAGCTTTGGGACAGGCCACACTGAAGCTTTCTTT. This encodes CASSFGTGHTEAFF. This chain connects TRBV5-6 to TRBJ1-1, with 8 bases lining up with TRBD1. The trim removed 2 bases at V and 3 bases at J, leaving 3 bases unmatched. Looked up from germline, CDR1 is SGHDT and CDR2 is YYEEEE. This CDR3 spans 14 amino acids.

This clone was seen a handful of times. V and J are TRBV6-1 and TRBJ2-1, with D possibly being TRBD1 or TRBD2 (5 bases each). The germline gives CDR1 MNHNS, CDR2 SASEGT. V lost 2 bases to trimming and J lost 9 bases, with 8 bases between them. The length of the CDR3 is 12 residues. The CDR3 region is CASSELGVEQFF. The CDR3 nucleotides are TGTGCCAGCAGTGAACTGGGGGTTGAGCAGTTCTTC.

V is TRBV5-6 and J is TRBJ2-3; D remains unclear. The CDR3 has 13 residues. The V and J ends lost 0 bases and 1 base respectively, with 3 bases between them. The germline gives CDR1 SGHDT, CDR2 YYEEEE. The CDR3 sequence: CASSLDRTDTQYF. CDR3 nucleotide sequence: TGTGCCAGCAGCTTGGACCGCACAGATACGCAGTATTTT. The full variable domain, rest sourced from reference TRBV5-6 and TRBJ2-3, is DAGVTQSPTHLIKTRGQQVTLRCSPKSGHDTVSWYQQALGQGPQFIFQYYEEEERQRGNFPDRFSGHQFPNYSSELNVNALLLGDSALYLCASSLDRTDTQYFGPGTRLTVL.

This clone turned up a few times. The J gene is TRBJ2-7, the V gene TRBV7-6; TRBD2 matches 10 bases. The J segment lost 5 bases and the V segment lost 1 base, leaving 2 bases of the junction unmatched. CDR1 and CDR2 (germline): SGHVS, FNYEAQ. CDR3 size: 14 residues. This CDR3 is CASSLVLAGNEQYF. CDR3 coding DNA: TGTGCCAGCAGCTTAGTACTAGCGGGAAACGAGCAGTACTTC.

Regarding this clone: Here the CDR3 omits its conserved ending phenylalanine or tryptophan, so a read error is the likely source. No DNA is shown, since the ends of the CDR3 on it are uncertain; the CDR3 is the one TCRdb lists. The chain has TRBV30 and TRBJ1-4; the D call in the table, TRBD1, was not verified against the DNA. The CDR3 numbers 12 amino acids, ends counted. From germline, CDR1 is GTSNPN and CDR2 SVGIG (reference sequence). This chain's CDR3 is CAWSSITGLQIL.

This chain links TRBV7-6 with TRBJ1-1, with D unresolved. Germline CDR1 SGHVS, CDR2 FNYEAQ. V was clipped by 2 bases and J by 2 bases, with 6 bases between them. This CDR3 is 13 amino acids long. This CDR3 is CASSLTSNTEAFF. Written as DNA, the CDR3 is TGTGCCAGCAGCTTAACCTCCAACACTGAAGCTTTCTTT.

The rearrangement links TRBV4-1 to TRBJ1-6; the D gene is possibly TRBD1 (5 bases). This CDR3 contains 17 residues. The V end lost 0 bases, the J end lost 7 bases, and 16 bases lay between the germline ends. Germline CDR1 is MGHRA and CDR2 is YSYEKL. DNA of the CDR3: TGCGCCAGCAGCCAAGATCACAGGAGAAGGGGCAATTCACCCCTCCACTTT. The encoded protein is CASSQDHRRRGNSPLHF.

The V call is TRBV4-2, the J call TRBJ1-1, with a weak D call TRBD1 (6 bases). CDR3 size: 15 residues. Trimming left V 3 bases short and J 0 bases short, with 11 bases between. CDR1 LGHNA and CDR2 YNFKEQ come from the germline V gene. Here the CDR3 reads CASSQYGQLNTEAFF. CDR3 nucleotides: TGTGCCAGCAGCCAGTACGGACAGTTGAACACTGAAGCTTTCTTT.

The chain carries TRBV9 and TRBJ2-1; TRBD2 matches 7 bases. The V gene end was trimmed by 3 bases and the J gene end by 0 bases; junction bases not matched to a gene: 3. Germline lookup yields CDR1 SGDLS and CDR2 YYNGEE. This CDR3 region has 15 residues. CDR3 protein: CASSARDYSYNEQFF. As DNA, the CDR3 is TGTGCCAGCAGCGCCCGGGACTACTCCTACAATGAGCAGTTCTTC.

V usage is TRBV5-1 and J usage is TRBJ2-1; TRBD2 matches at 8 bases. CDR1 is SGHRS, CDR2 YFSETQ, per germline. Unmatched junction bases numbered 6, after V lost 0 bases and J lost 4 bases. The CDR3 contains 16 residues. Written as DNA, the CDR3 is TGCGCCAGCAGCTTGGGAGGGGAGCGGGGGTACAATGAGCAGTTCTTC. Amino acids: CASSLGGERGYNEQFF.

This clone has just one count. Written as DNA, the CDR3 is TGTGCCAGCAGCAGATACAGGGGGAACACTGAAGCTTTCTTT. Its protein is CASSRYRGNTEAFF. This sequence joins TRBV7-6 and TRBJ1-1; 7 positions agree with TRBD1. CDR3 length equals 14 residues. Per the germline V gene, CDR1 is SGHVS and CDR2 is FNYEAQ. The V gene end was trimmed by 5 bases and the J gene end by 1 base; junction bases not matched to a gene: 4.

Concerning this clone: The junction differs from germline at one of its ends, possibly a read error. The rearrangement links TRBV7-9 to TRBJ1-1; a possible D gene is TRBD1 (5 bases). The germline V gene has CDR1 SEHNR and CDR2 FQNEAQ (reference sequence). This CDR3 region has 13 residues. CDR3 sequence (DNA): TGCGCCAGCAGCCAAGAAGGGGCCACTGAAGCTTTCTTT. Its translation is CASSQEGATEAFF.

The chain is built from TRBV25-1 and TRBJ1-4; 9 nucleotides agree with TRBD1. The germline V gene encodes CDR1 MGHDK and CDR2 SYGVNS. The CDR3 has 16 residues. The V gene end was trimmed by 4 bases and the J gene end by 10 bases; junction bases not matched to a gene: 13. This CDR3 reads CASSGTRGQGLGKLFF. CDR3 sequence (DNA): TGTGCCAGCAGTGGAACCCGGGGACAGGGTCTTGGAAAACTGTTTTTT. The full variable domain, completed using reference TRBV25-1 and TRBJ1-4, is EADIYQTPRYLVIGTGKKITLECSQTMGHDKMYWYQQDPGMELHLIHYSYGVNSTEKGDLSSESTVSRIRTEHFPLTLESARPSHTSQYLCASSGTRGQGLGKLFFGSGTQLSVL.

The rearrangement joins TRBV6-5 to TRBJ1-2, with a tentative D call TRBD1 (6 bases). This CDR3 is built from 15 residues. V lost 2 bases and J 4 bases, leaving 14 bases between the germline ends. Per the germline V gene, CDR1 is MNHEY and CDR2 is SVGAGI. The CDR3 nucleotides read TGTGCCAGCAGTTACGAGACAGGAGGGTCCTATGGCTACACCTTC. Its translation: CASSYETGGSYGYTF.

V usage is TRBV6-4 and J usage is TRBJ1-6; D gene unclear. This CDR3 spans 14 amino acids. CDR1 MRHNA and CDR2 SNTAGT come from the germline V gene. V was shortened by 3 bases and J by 7 bases, with 10 bases between the two germline ends. CDR3 bases: TGTGCCAGCAGTGAAGGGATCGGCAATTCACCCCTCCACTTT. Translation gives CASSEGIGNSPLHF.

The chain uses TRBV19 and TRBJ2-3, with a weak D call TRBD2 (6 bases). Trimming took 11 bases from V and 6 from J, leaving 21 bases between them. CDR1 is LNHDA, CDR2 SQIVND, per germline (reference sequence). The CDR3 is 14 amino acids. In nucleotides, the CDR3 is TGTGCCTCCTCCCCGAGGGGACTTAAGGATACGCAGTATTTT. Encoded protein: CASSPRGLKDTQYF.

The chain carries TRBV28 and TRBJ2-7, with TRBD2 as a possible D gene (6 bases). V was clipped by 7 bases and J by 2 bases, with 18 bases between them. This CDR3 has 15 residues. Germline assignment: CDR1 MDHEN and CDR2 SYDVKM. The CDR3 coding sequence is TGTGCCAGCACCAAAGGGTCCGGAGGGACCTACGAGCAGTACTTC. Translated, it gives CASTKGSGGTYEQYF. Variable domain in full (rest from reference TRBV28 and TRBJ2-7): DVKVTQSSRYLVKRTGEKVFLECVQDMDHENMFWYRQDPGLGLRLIYFSYDVKMKEKGDIPEGYSVSREKKERFSLILESASTNQTSMYLCASTKGSGGTYEQYFGPGTRLTVT.

This rearrangement joins TRBV4-3 to TRBJ2-7, with D unclear. The CDR3 consists of 16 residues. The germline gives CDR1 LGHNA, CDR2 YSLEER. V was clipped by 0 bases and J by 3 bases, with 15 bases between them. CDR3 in DNA: TGCGCCAGCAGCCAAGATGCGACTTCCCTGTACTACGAGCAGTACTTC. Translating gives CASSQDATSLYYEQYF.

V is TRBV19 and J is TRBJ2-7; 13 positions match TRBD2. Germline V CDR1 and CDR2: LNHDA, SQIVND (reference sequence). This CDR3 contains 17 residues. The V gene end was trimmed by 5 bases and the J gene end by 0 bases; junction bases not matched to a gene: 7. The CDR3 here is CASSSWTSGGPSYEQYF. The CDR3, as DNA: TGTGCCAGTAGTTCCTGGACTAGCGGGGGCCCCTCCTACGAGCAGTACTTC.

V and J are TRBV10-3 and TRBJ2-5; D unresolved. The germline gives CDR1 ENHRY, CDR2 SYGVKD. The CDR3 length is 12 residues. V lost 2 bases, J lost 7 bases, and 8 bases lay in between. CDR3 sequence: CAISETSATQYF. DNA of the CDR3: TGTGCCATCAGTGAGACATCGGCGACCCAGTACTTC.

This rearrangement joins TRBV6-5 to TRBJ2-5; no reliable D call. CDR3 size: 12 residues. Germline V gene data show CDR1 as MNHEY and CDR2 as SVGAGI. Trimming removed 6 bases from V and 7 bases from J, with 12 bases in between. For the CDR3, the DNA is TGTGCCAGCAGGTCTCCTGGCGGGACCCAGTACTTC. Protein: CASRSPGGTQYF.

This chain links TRBV4-2 with TRBJ2-7; 7 nucleotides match TRBD2. CDR3 length: 16 amino acids. The J segment lost 0 bases and the V segment lost 1 base, leaving 6 bases of the junction unmatched. Germline values: CDR1 LGHNA, CDR2 YNFKEQ. CDR3 region: CASSQVGGEGSYEQYF. Written as DNA, the CDR3 is TGTGCCAGCAGCCAAGTCGGTGGGGAGGGCTCCTACGAGCAGTACTTC.

In its sample, this clone was seen once. The chain uses TRBV27 and TRBJ1-6, with 8 bases matching TRBD1. V was clipped by 6 bases and J by 0 bases; unmatched bases: 10. The CDR3 is 18 amino acids. From germline, CDR1 is MNHEY and CDR2 SMNVEV (reference sequence). The CDR3 DNA follows: TGTGCCAGCAGCCGTAATGACAGGGGCAGCTCCTATAATTCACCCCTCCACTTT. It translates to CASSRNDRGSSYNSPLHF.

The chain is built from TRBV5-1 and TRBJ1-2; D is ambiguous. CDR1 is SGHRS and CDR2 is YFSETQ in the germline V gene. The CDR3 sequence is 13 residues long. V shed 0 bases and J shed 5 bases, with 8 bases lying between them. The CDR3 DNA reads as TGCGCCAGCAGCTTGGATCTGGAATATGGCTACACCTTC. Protein sequence: CASSLDLEYGYTF.